A selection of T cell receptor beta chains follows, all from one sample in a study. MiXCR was run by TCRdb on the 5' RACE reads, yielding one entry per CDR3 protein. The data contain tens of thousands of distinct CDR3 sequences, roughly a fifth of them singletons. The material sequenced was Tregs sorted from blood. Source of these receptors: a female donor with breast cancer. Both conserved end residues are part of each CDR3. A D gene is named only where the DNA matches it firmly. Rows give clone size only sometimes, using once, few, many, or a class for an expanded clone.

V: TRBV2; J: TRBJ1-2; D: .; size: once; CDR3: CASRVASRAIYGYTF; DNA: TGTGCCAGCAGGGTTGCCTCCCGGGCTATCTATGGCTACACCTTC
V: TRBV10-2; J: TRBJ1-1; D: .; size: .; CDR3: CASSAGVNEAFF; DNA: TGCGCCAGCAGTGCTGGGGTTAACGAAGCTTTCTTT
V: TRBV4-1; J: TRBJ2-3; D: .; size: many; CDR3: CASSQVVESSTDTQYF; DNA: TGCGCCAGCAGCCAAGTCGTGGAGTCTAGCACAGATACGCAGTATTTT
V: TRBV20-1; J: TRBJ1-5; D: .; size: .; CDR3: CSARGRPHSNQPQHF; DNA: TGCAGTGCTAGGGGGCGGCCTCATAGCAATCAGCCCCAGCATTTT
V: TRBV7-3; J: TRBJ2-1; D: TRBD2; size: few; CDR3: CASSTGTSGPLGGEQFF; DNA: TGTGCCAGCAGCACCGGGACTAGCGGCCCCCTTGGCGGTGAGCAGTTCTTC
V: TRBV4-1; J: TRBJ2-7; D: TRBD1; size: few; CDR3: CASSHITGGNYEQYF; DNA: TGCGCCAGCAGCCATATAACAGGGGGGAACTACGAGCAGTACTTC
V: TRBV6-5; J: TRBJ2-2; D: .; size: few; CDR3: CASSYRMQGLSGELFF; DNA: TGTGCCAGCAGTTACCGTATGCAGGGGTTGTCCGGGGAGCTGTTTTTT
V: TRBV5-1; J: TRBJ1-1; D: .; size: many; CDR3: CASSEHSQDNEAFF; DNA: TGCGCCAGCAGCGAACACAGTCAGGATAATGAAGCTTTCTTT
V: TRBV5-1; J: TRBJ2-7; D: .; size: many; CDR3: CASSAVRGTYEQYF; DNA: TGCGCCAGCAGCGCCGTACGGGGAACCTACGAGCAGTACTTC
V: TRBV9; J: TRBJ2-1; D: .; size: few; CDR3: CASSVNGHNEQFF; DNA: TGTGCCAGCAGCGTAAACGGACACAATGAGCAGTTCTTC
V: TRBV5-1; J: TRBJ2-3; D: .; size: many; CDR3: CASSFAGLGGTDTQYF; DNA: TGCGCCAGCAGCTTTGCTGGGCTAGGAGGCACAGATACGCAGTATTTT
V: TRBV5-6; J: TRBJ2-2; D: TRBD1; size: .; CDR3: CASSLFTGGADTGELFF; DNA: TGTGCCAGCAGCTTGTTCACAGGGGGCGCGGACACCGGGGAGCTGTTTTTT
V: TRBV27; J: TRBJ2-7; D: TRBD1; size: few; CDR3: CASSSGTGGYEQYF; DNA: TGTGCCAGCAGTTCCGGGACAGGGGGCTACGAGCAGTACTTC
V: TRBV4-2; J: TRBJ2-2; D: TRBD2; size: medium-sized; CDR3: CASSQDRLAGAGELFF; DNA: TGTGCCAGCAGCCAAGATCGTCTAGCGGGAGCCGGGGAGCTGTTTTTT
V: TRBV5-1; J: TRBJ1-6; D: .; size: many; CDR3: CASSLAGTQNSPLHF; DNA: TGCGCCAGCAGCTTGGCAGGGACTCAAAATTCACCCCTCCACTTT
V: TRBV5-1; J: TRBJ1-2; D: TRBD1; size: few; CDR3: CASSAQGAYGYTF; DNA: TGCGCCAGCAGCGCGCAGGGGGCCTATGGCTACACCTTC
V: TRBV27; J: TRBJ1-2; D: .; size: .; CDR3: CASSLGGRDYGYTF; DNA: TGTGCCAGCAGTTTAGGGGGGAGAGACTATGGCTACACCTTC
V: TRBV5-4; J: TRBJ2-3; D: TRBD2; size: few; CDR3: CASSPTTGGITDTQYF; DNA: TGTGCCAGCAGCCCCACGACGGGAGGGATCACAGATACGCAGTATTTT
V: TRBV13; J: TRBJ2-5; D: TRBD1; size: .; CDR3: CASSSSGTGEETQYF; DNA: TGTGCCAGCAGCTCATCCGGGACAGGGGAGGAGACCCAGTACTTC
V: TRBV20-1; J: TRBJ2-1; D: TRBD2; size: many; CDR3: CSAQGVAGGFNEQFF; DNA: TGCAGTGCACAGGGGGTAGCGGGAGGGTTTAATGAGCAGTTCTTC
V: TRBV5-1; J: TRBJ1-1; D: .; size: once; CDR3: CASSFDRRLLGTEAFF; DNA: TGCGCCAGCAGCTTCGACAGGAGACTACTCGGCACTGAAGCTTTCTTT
V: TRBV30; J: TRBJ2-1; D: TRBD2; size: few; CDR3: CAWQEGLVSYNEQFF; DNA: TGTGCCTGGCAAGAGGGACTAGTCTCCTACAATGAGCAGTTCTTC
V: TRBV6-1; J: TRBJ1-5; D: .; size: .; CDR3: CASSDPGPDVGQPQHF; DNA: TGTGCCAGCAGTGATCCGGGACCTGATGTTGGTCAGCCCCAGCATTTT
V: TRBV6-5; J: TRBJ1-2; D: .; size: few; CDR3: CASSPDMGNYGYTF; DNA: TGTGCCAGCAGCCCGGACATGGGGAACTATGGCTACACCTTC
V: TRBV30; J: TRBJ1-2; D: TRBD1; size: .; CDR3: CAWRPLYNRGRYGYTF; DNA: TGTGCCTGGAGACCCCTCTACAACAGGGGCCGATATGGCTACACCTTC
V: TRBV20-1; J: TRBJ2-7; D: TRBD2; size: many; CDR3: CSASRTSSYEQYF; DNA: TGCAGTGCTTCCCGGACTAGCTCCTACGAGCAGTACTTC
V: TRBV9; J: TRBJ2-2; D: TRBD2; size: many; CDR3: CASSVASAGAGELFF; DNA: TGTGCCAGCAGCGTAGCTTCCGCGGGAGCCGGGGAGCTGTTTTTT
V: TRBV28; J: TRBJ2-3; D: TRBD2; size: few; CDR3: CASSTGTSGLGGTQYF; DNA: TGTGCCAGCAGTACCGGGACTAGCGGCTTGGGGGGTACGCAGTATTTT
V: TRBV20-1; J: TRBJ1-5; D: .; size: .; CDR3: CSARRMRPGNQPQHF; DNA: TGCAGTGCTAGACGTATGAGACCGGGCAATCAGCCCCAGCATTTT
V: TRBV4-1; J: TRBJ1-2; D: .; size: .; CDR3: CASSQSHVEGGDGYTF; DNA: TGCGCCAGCAGCCAAAGCCATGTTGAGGGAGGCGATGGCTACACCTTC
V: TRBV12-3/TRBV12-4; J: TRBJ2-7; D: .; size: many; CDR3: CASSFAPPEQYF; DNA: TGTGCCAGCAGTTTTGCCCCCCCCGAGCAGTACTTC
V: TRBV20-1; J: TRBJ2-5; D: .; size: few; CDR3: CSARDPDHQETQYF; DNA: TGCAGTGCTAGAGATCCTGACCACCAAGAGACCCAGTACTTC
V: TRBV5-5; J: TRBJ1-5; D: .; size: .; CDR3: CASSFQGNQPQHF; DNA: TGTGCCAGCAGCTTCCAGGGTAATCAGCCCCAGCATTTT
V: TRBV12-3/TRBV12-4; J: TRBJ2-1; D: .; size: many; CDR3: CASSPPGYRDEQFF; DNA: TGTGCCAGCAGTCCACCGGGGTACCGGGATGAGCAGTTCTTC
V: TRBV9; J: TRBJ2-7; D: .; size: .; CDR3: CASSPCTLPF; DNA: TGTGCCAGCAGCCCCTGTACGCTACCCTTC
V: TRBV28; J: TRBJ2-2; D: TRBD2; size: few; CDR3: CASGLAGGGAGELFF; DNA: TGTGCCAGCGGATTAGCGGGAGGAGGAGCCGGGGAGCTGTTTTTT
V: TRBV7-9; J: TRBJ1-4; D: .; size: .; CDR3: CVSSGEKLFF; DNA: TGTGTCAGCTCTGGTGAAAAACTGTTTTTT
V: TRBV4-2; J: TRBJ2-1; D: .; size: medium-sized; CDR3: CASSRRGPYNEQFF; DNA: TGTGCCAGCAGCCGTAGGGGACCGTACAATGAGCAGTTCTTC
V: TRBV9; J: TRBJ1-1; D: .; size: few; CDR3: CASSSTDDEASF; DNA: TGTGCCAGCAGCTCAACGGATGATGAAGCTTCCTTT
V: TRBV10-3; J: TRBJ2-1; D: TRBD2; size: .; CDR3: CAIRGSSGSCYNEQFF; DNA: TGTGCCATCAGGGGATCTAGCGGGAGTTGTTACAATGAGCAGTTCTTC
V: TRBV20-1; J: TRBJ2-1; D: TRBD1; size: few; CDR3: CSAPGQGDNEQFF; DNA: TGCAGTGCCCCGGGACAGGGAGACAATGAGCAGTTCTTC
V: TRBV5-1; J: TRBJ2-5; D: .; size: many; CDR3: CASSLTAGQETQYF; DNA: TGCGCCAGCAGCTTGACCGCGGGCCAAGAGACCCAGTACTTC
V: TRBV4-2; J: TRBJ1-4; D: .; size: many; CDR3: CASSPIGWASEKLFF; DNA: TGTGCCAGCAGCCCGATAGGGTGGGCCTCGGAAAAACTGTTTTTT
V: TRBV6-6; J: TRBJ1-5; D: TRBD1; size: many; CDR3: CASSLGQGNQPQHF; DNA: TGTGCCAGCAGTCTAGGACAGGGCAATCAGCCCCAGCATTTT
V: TRBV4-3; J: TRBJ2-1; D: .; size: many; CDR3: CASSPGRERIYNEQFF; DNA: TGCGCCAGCAGCCCAGGTCGTGAGCGTATATACAATGAGCAGTTCTTC